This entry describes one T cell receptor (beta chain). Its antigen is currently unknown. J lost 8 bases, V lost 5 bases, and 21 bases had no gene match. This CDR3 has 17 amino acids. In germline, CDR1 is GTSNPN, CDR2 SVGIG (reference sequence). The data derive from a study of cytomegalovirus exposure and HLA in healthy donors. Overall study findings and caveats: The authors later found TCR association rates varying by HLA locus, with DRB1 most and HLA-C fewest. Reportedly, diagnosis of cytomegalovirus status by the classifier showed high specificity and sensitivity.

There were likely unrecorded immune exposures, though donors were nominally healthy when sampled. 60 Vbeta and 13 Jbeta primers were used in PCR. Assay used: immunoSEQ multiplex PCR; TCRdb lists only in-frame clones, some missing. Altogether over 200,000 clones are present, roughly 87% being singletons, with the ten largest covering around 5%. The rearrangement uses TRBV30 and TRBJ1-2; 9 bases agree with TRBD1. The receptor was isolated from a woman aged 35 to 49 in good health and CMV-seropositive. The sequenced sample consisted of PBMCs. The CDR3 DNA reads TGTGCCTGGGGGGGATGGGACAGGGATTATATGGCGATCGGCTACACCTTC. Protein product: CAWGGWDRDYMAIGYTF.